One and the same sample provided the 6 T cell receptor beta chains below, sequenced in a study. Each CDR3 protein gets one entry after TCRdb re-called the RT-PCR reads with MiXCR. The sample records hundreds of thousands of distinct CDR3 sequences, 13% to 15% being singletons. Specimen: memory CD4+ T cells from blood. The receptors were sampled from a female donor in good health, serving as a healthy control.

The CDR3, as DNA: TGTGCCAGCAGTTTTCTGGACAGTGAAGCTTTCTTT. Its translation is CASSFLDSEAFF. The genes are TRBV27 and TRBJ1-1; TRBD1 might be the D (6 bases). Germline V CDR1 and CDR2: MNHEY, SMNVEV (reference sequence). The V end was cut by 3 bases, the J end by 7 bases, with 9 bases between. The CDR3 has 12 residues.

This chain joins TRBV20-1 and TRBJ2-1; D possibly corresponds to TRBD1 (5 bases). With 6 bases removed from V and 6 bases from J, the gap between germline ends came to 15 bases. Per germline, CDR1 DFQATT and CDR2 SNEGSKA (reference sequence). The CDR3 sequence is 13 residues long. For the CDR3, the DNA is TGCAGTGCCGCGGAGACAGCTCCCAATGAGCAGTTCTTC. The encoded protein is CSAAETAPNEQFF.

This clonotype was counted many times. V gene TRBV18 combines with J gene TRBJ1-4, with TRBD1 as a possible D gene (6 bases). Germline assignment: CDR1 KGHSH and CDR2 LQKENI. The length of the CDR3 is 15 residues. The V gene lost 3 bases and the J gene lost 3 bases, with 11 bases spanning the gap. The CDR3 nucleotides read TGTGCCAGCTCACCGCTCCAGGGGTCTAATGAAAAACTGTTTTTT. Translated: CASSPLQGSNEKLFF.

This chain uses TRBV10-2 with TRBJ2-3; a possible D gene is TRBD1 (6 bases). Trimming shortened V by 5 bases and J by 3 bases, and 12 bases separated the two germline ends. The CDR3 contains 14 residues. The germline CDR1 and CDR2 sequences are WSHSY and SAAADI. The CDR3: CASSRQAKTDTQYF. CDR3 DNA: TGCGCCAGCAGTCGACAGGCCAAGACAGATACGCAGTATTTT.

This chain uses TRBV5-1 with TRBJ2-1; TRBD2 matches 14 bases. With 4 bases clipped from V and 8 bases from J, the junction kept 5 bases outside the gene matches. Germline loops: CDR1 SGHRS, CDR2 YFSETQ. This CDR3 spans 15 amino acids. CDR3 residues: CASSTGTSGSDEQFF. The CDR3 bases are TGCGCCAGCAGCACCGGGACTAGCGGGAGTGATGAGCAGTTCTTC.

This clonotype was detected ten times or more. This rearrangement joins TRBV7-3 to TRBJ2-7; 7 bases are a match to TRBD2. Germline CDR1 reads SGHTA; CDR2 reads FQGTGA. J was trimmed by 2 bases and V by 0 bases; bases with no gene match: 1. CDR3 length: 14 residues. This CDR3 is CASSLTGGAYEQYF. CDR3 sequence (DNA): TGTGCCAGCAGCTTAACGGGGGGGGCCTACGAGCAGTACTTC.